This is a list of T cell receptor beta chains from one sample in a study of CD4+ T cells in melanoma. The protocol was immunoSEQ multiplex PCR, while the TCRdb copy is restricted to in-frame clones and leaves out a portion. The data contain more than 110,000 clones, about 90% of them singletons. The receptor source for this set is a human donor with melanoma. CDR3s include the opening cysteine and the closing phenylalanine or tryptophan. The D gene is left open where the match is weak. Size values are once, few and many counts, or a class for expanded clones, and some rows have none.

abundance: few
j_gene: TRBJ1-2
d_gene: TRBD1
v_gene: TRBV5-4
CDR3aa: CASSLGDRDYGYTF
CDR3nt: TGTGCCAGCAGCTTGGGGGACAGGGACTATGGCTACACCTTC

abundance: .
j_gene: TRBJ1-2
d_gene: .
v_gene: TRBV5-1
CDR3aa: CASSADSNYGYTF
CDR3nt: TGCGCCAGCAGCGCGGACAGCAACTATGGCTACACCTTC

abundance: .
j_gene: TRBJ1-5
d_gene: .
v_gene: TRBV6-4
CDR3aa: CATLWGWRKQPQHF
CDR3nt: TGTGCCACCCTGTGGGGATGGCGGAAGCAGCCCCAGCATTTT

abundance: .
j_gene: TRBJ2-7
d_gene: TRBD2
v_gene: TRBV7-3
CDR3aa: CASSLGSGALYEQYF
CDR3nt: TGTGCCAGCAGCTTAGGCAGCGGGGCCCTCTACGAGCAGTACTTC

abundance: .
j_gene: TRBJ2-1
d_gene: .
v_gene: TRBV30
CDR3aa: CAPEGALAVNEQFF
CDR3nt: TGTGCCCCAGAGGGTGCACTGGCGGTCAATGAGCAGTTCTTC

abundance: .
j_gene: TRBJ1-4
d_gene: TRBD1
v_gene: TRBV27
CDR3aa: CASSLSPQGSEKLFF
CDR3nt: TGTGCCAGCAGTTTATCCCCACAGGGGAGTGAAAAACTGTTTTTT

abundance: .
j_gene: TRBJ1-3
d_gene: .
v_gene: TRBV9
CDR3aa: CASSVVGGSGNTIYF
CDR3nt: TGTGCCAGCAGCGTAGTGGGGGGCTCTGGAAACACCATATATTTT

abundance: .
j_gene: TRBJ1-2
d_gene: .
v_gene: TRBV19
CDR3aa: CASSQSYYGYTF
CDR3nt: TGTGCCAGTAGCCAGAGCTACTATGGCTACACCTTC

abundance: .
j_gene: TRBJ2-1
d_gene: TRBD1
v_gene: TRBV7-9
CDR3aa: CASSLDGTAEQFF
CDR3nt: TGTGCCAGCAGCTTAGACGGGACAGCGGAACAGTTCTTC

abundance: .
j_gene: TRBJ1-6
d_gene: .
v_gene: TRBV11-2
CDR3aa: CASSLANSPLHF
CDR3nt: TGTGCCAGCAGCTTAGCTAATTCACCCCTCCACTTT

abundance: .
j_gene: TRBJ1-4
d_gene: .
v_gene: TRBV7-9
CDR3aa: CASAKGGVNEKLFF
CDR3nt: TGTGCCAGCGCCAAGGGGGGCGTTAATGAAAAACTGTTTTTT

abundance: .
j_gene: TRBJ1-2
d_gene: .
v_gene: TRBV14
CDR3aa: CASSRNARTDYGYTF
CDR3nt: TGTGCCAGCAGCCGGAACGCCCGGACGGACTATGGCTACACCTTC

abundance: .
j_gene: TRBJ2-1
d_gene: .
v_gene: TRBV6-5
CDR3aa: CASTRAGHNEQFF
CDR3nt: TGTGCCAGCACGCGCGCCGGTCACAATGAGCAGTTCTTC

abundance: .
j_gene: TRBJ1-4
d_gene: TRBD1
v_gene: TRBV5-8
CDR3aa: CASSTGQGTNEKLFF
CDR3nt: TGTGCCAGCAGCACCGGACAGGGGACTAACGAAAAACTGTTTTTT

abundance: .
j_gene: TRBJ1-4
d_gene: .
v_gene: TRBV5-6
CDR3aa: CASSPLGTSNEKLFF
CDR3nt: TGTGCCAGCAGCCCCCTAGGGACTTCTAATGAAAAACTGTTTTTT

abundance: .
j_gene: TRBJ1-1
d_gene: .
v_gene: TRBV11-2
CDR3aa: CATNSLGVEAFF
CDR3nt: TGTGCCACCAATTCCCTGGGGGTGGAAGCTTTCTTT

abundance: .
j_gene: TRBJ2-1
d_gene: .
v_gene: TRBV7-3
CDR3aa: CASSLPVGAGVLNEQFF
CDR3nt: TGTGCCAGCAGCTTACCAGTGGGGGCCGGCGTTTTGAATGAGCAGTTCTTC

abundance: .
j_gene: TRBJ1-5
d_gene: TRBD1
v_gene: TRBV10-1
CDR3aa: CASSDGQGPNQPQHF
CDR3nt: TGCGCCAGCAGCGATGGACAGGGCCCCAATCAGCCCCAGCATTTT

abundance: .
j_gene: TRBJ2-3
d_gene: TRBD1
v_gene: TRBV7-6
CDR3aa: CASSFRRDRGGTDTQYF
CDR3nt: TGTGCCAGCAGCTTTAGGAGGGACAGGGGGGGCACAGATACGCAGTATTTT

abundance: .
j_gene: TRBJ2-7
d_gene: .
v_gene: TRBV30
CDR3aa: CAWSARVGQYF
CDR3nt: TGTGCCTGGAGTGCCCGTGTGGGGCAGTACTTC

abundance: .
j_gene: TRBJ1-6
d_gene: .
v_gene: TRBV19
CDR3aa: CASAPSSYNSPLHF
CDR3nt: TGTGCCAGCGCTCCGAGCTCCTATAATTCACCCCTCCACTTT

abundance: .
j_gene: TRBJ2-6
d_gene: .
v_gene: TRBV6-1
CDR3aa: CASSGPNDRPPGVLTF
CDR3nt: TGTGCCAGCAGTGGACCTAATGACAGGCCCCCGGGCGTCCTGACTTTC

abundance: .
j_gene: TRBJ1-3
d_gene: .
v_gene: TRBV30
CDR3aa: CAWKRGSSGNTIYF
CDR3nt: TGTGCCTGGAAAAGGGGGAGCTCTGGAAACACCATATATTTT

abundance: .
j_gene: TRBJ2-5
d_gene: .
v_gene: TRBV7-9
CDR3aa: CASRPALTETQYF
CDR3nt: TGTGCCAGCAGGCCAGCCCTTACGGAGACCCAGTACTTC

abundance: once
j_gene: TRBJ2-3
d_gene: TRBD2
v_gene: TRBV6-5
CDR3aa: CASTTRGGTDTQYF
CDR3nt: TGTGCCAGCACGACCCGGGGGGGCACAGATACGCAGTATTTT

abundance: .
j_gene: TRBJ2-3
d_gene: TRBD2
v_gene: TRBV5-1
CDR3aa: CASSLVSGGAVDTQYF
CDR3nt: TGCGCCAGCAGCTTGGTTAGCGGGGGGGCCGTGGATACGCAGTATTTT

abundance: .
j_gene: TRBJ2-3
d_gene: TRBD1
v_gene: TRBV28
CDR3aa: CASSGPGQGLTDTQYF
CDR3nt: TGTGCCAGCAGTGGACCGGGACAGGGACTCACAGATACGCAGTATTTT

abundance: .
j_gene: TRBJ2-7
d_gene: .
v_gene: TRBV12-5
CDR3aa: CASLPGLWQGYEQYF
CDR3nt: TGTGCTAGTCTCCCTGGTCTGTGGCAGGGCTACGAGCAGTACTTC

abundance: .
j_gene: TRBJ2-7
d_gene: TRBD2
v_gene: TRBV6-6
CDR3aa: CASSYILAGAYEQYF
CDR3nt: TGTGCCAGCAGTTACATCCTAGCGGGGGCCTACGAGCAGTACTTC

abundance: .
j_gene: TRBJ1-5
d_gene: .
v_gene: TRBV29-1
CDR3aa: CRVRTRMTPQHF
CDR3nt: TGCAGGGTAAGGACTAGGATGACGCCCCAGCATTTT

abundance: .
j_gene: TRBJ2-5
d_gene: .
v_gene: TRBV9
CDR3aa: CASSVEGGPRVQYF
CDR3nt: TGTGCCAGCAGCGTAGAGGGGGGCCCCCGGGTCCAGTACTTC

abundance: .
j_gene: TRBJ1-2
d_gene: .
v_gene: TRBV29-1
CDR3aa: CSVVVSGIYGYTF
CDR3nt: TGCAGCGTTGTCGTGTCGGGAATCTATGGCTACACCTTC

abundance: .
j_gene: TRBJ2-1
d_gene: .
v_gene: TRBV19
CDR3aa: CASSIAGGADNEQFF
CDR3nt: TGTGCCAGTAGTATAGCGGGCGGAGCGGACAATGAGCAGTTCTTC

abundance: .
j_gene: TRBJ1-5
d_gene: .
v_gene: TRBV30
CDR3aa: CAWSVTWGNQPQHF
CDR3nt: TGTGCCTGGAGTGTAACGTGGGGCAATCAGCCCCAGCATTTT

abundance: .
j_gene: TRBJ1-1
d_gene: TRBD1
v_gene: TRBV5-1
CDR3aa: CASSGQGGRTEAFF
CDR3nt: TGCGCCAGCAGTGGACAGGGAGGGAGAACTGAAGCTTTCTTT

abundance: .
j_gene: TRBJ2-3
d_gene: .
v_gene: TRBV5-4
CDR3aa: CASSLVGDRADTQYF
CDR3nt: TGTGCCAGCAGCTTGGTGGGGGATCGGGCAGATACGCAGTATTTT

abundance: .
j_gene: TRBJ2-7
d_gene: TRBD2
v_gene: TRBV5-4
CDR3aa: CASSWASGGRREQYF
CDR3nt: TGTGCCAGCAGCTGGGCGAGCGGGGGGAGGCGGGAGCAGTACTTC